What follows describes a single T cell receptor (beta chain). Its antigen remains unidentified. At one end the junction does not follow the germline gene, possibly because of a read error. This specimen belongs to a study of lymphopenia after photon versus proton radiotherapy. Germline values: CDR1 SSHAT, CDR2 FNYEAQ (reference sequence). This CDR3 has 14 residues. Notes on the study in general: Proton therapy kept repertoires fairly stable, unlike photons, which gained effector/memory cells. Authors raise, but do not show, better survival with proton therapy.

TCRdb's table, derived via immunoSEQ multiplex PCR, lists solely in-frame clones and lacks some. This sample has about 42,000 clones, with around four fifths found just once. The receptor's source is a woman between 65 and 79 years old with pancreatic cancer. The chain employs TRBV7-7 and TRBJ2-2, with no clear D. The starting material was peripheral blood, obtained from a patient treated with proton-based radiotherapy. The CDR3 loop is CASSLLADTGELFF. The CDR3 nucleotides are TGTGCTAGCAGCTTGCTGGCGGACACCGGGGAGCTGTTTTTT. Together with reference TRBV7-7 and TRBJ2-2, the CDR3 gives the full variable domain: GAGVSQSPRYKVTKRGQDVTLRCDPISSHATLYWYQQALGQGPEFLTYFNYEAQPDKSGLPSDRFSAERPEGSISTLTIQRTEQRDSAMYRCASSLLADTGELFFGEGSRLTVL.